The rows below give T cell receptor beta chains drawn from one sample of a study of T cells in Graves' hyperthyroidism and ophthalmopathy. Each CDR3 protein gets one entry after TCRdb re-called the multiplex PCR reads with MiXCR. The table records hundreds of thousands of distinct CDR3 sequences, 13% to 15% of them present only once. Sample: blood. The origin of the receptors is a woman between 18 and 30 years old with Graves' hyperthyroidism. Both conserved end residues are part of each CDR3. Fields, in order: clone size, V gene, D gene, J gene, CDR3 DNA, CDR3 protein. D genes are given only for firm matches. Not every row has a clone size; where given, it reads once, few, many or a size class.

clone_size: .; v_call: TRBV19; d_call: .; j_call: TRBJ2-2; cdr3_nt: TGTGCCAGAAACACCGGGGAGCTGTTTTTT; cdr3_aa: CARNTGELFF
clone_size: many; v_call: TRBV12-3/TRBV12-4; d_call: TRBD1; j_call: TRBJ1-5; cdr3_nt: TGTGCCAGCAGTTTAACTGACAGGGCGCATCAGCCCCAGCATTTT; cdr3_aa: CASSLTDRAHQPQHF
clone_size: many; v_call: TRBV30; d_call: .; j_call: TRBJ2-7; cdr3_nt: TGTGCCTGGAGGCCTAGCGCCTACTCCTACGAGCAGTACTTC; cdr3_aa: CAWRPSAYSYEQYF
clone_size: .; v_call: TRBV20-1; d_call: TRBD1; j_call: TRBJ1-5; cdr3_nt: TGCAGTGCTAGAGAGACAGGGGACCAGCCCCAGCATTTT; cdr3_aa: CSARETGDQPQHF
clone_size: many; v_call: TRBV4-1; d_call: .; j_call: TRBJ2-3; cdr3_nt: TGCGCCAGCAGCCAGCCGCGGGACCGCGCTACGCAGTATTTT; cdr3_aa: CASSQPRDRATQYF
clone_size: many; v_call: TRBV7-6; d_call: .; j_call: TRBJ2-5; cdr3_nt: TGTGCCAGCAGAACGGGGAGGGAGACCCAGTACTTC; cdr3_aa: CASRTGRETQYF
clone_size: .; v_call: TRBV7-9; d_call: .; j_call: TRBJ2-7; cdr3_nt: TGTGCCAGCAGCCAGTCAGGGAACGAGCAGTACTTC; cdr3_aa: CASSQSGNEQYF
clone_size: few; v_call: TRBV6-8; d_call: .; j_call: TRBJ2-1; cdr3_nt: TGTGCCAGCAGTTACTCAACTAGTTACAATGAGCAGTTCTTC; cdr3_aa: CASSYSTSYNEQFF
clone_size: .; v_call: TRBV7-9; d_call: .; j_call: TRBJ2-7; cdr3_nt: TGTGCCAGCAGCCCTTTAGGTGGGAGTGACTACGAGCAGTACTTC; cdr3_aa: CASSPLGGSDYEQYF
clone_size: .; v_call: TRBV7-2; d_call: TRBD2; j_call: TRBJ2-7; cdr3_nt: TGTGCCGGCAGCAACCCGCTGGGTACCCGGAGCGGGAGCCTTCTGGAGCAGTACTTC; cdr3_aa: CAGSNPLGTRSGSLLEQYF
clone_size: many; v_call: TRBV3-1; d_call: TRBD1; j_call: TRBJ1-1; cdr3_nt: TGTGCCAGCAGTAACAGGGGGCGGGAGAACACTGAAGCTTTCTTT; cdr3_aa: CASSNRGRENTEAFF
clone_size: few; v_call: TRBV6-6; d_call: .; j_call: TRBJ2-3; cdr3_nt: TGTGCCAGCAGTTACCAGGGGAGGGTGTCAGATACGCAGTATTTT; cdr3_aa: CASSYQGRVSDTQYF
clone_size: .; v_call: TRBV29-1; d_call: .; j_call: TRBJ1-4; cdr3_nt: TGCAGCGTTCCAGGGGCAGGCTCTGAAAAACTGTTTTTT; cdr3_aa: CSVPGAGSEKLFF
clone_size: many; v_call: TRBV3-1; d_call: .; j_call: TRBJ2-3; cdr3_nt: TGTGCCAGCAGCCAAGGTTACTCAACAGATACGCAGTATTTT; cdr3_aa: CASSQGYSTDTQYF
clone_size: few; v_call: TRBV6-1; d_call: .; j_call: TRBJ2-1; cdr3_nt: TGTGCCAGCAGTGAAATAGGGATCGGGGGCCTTAATGAGCAGTTCTTC; cdr3_aa: CASSEIGIGGLNEQFF
clone_size: few; v_call: TRBV6-2/TRBV6-3; d_call: TRBD2; j_call: TRBJ2-1; cdr3_nt: TGTGCCAGCAGTTTACAGCGGGAGATCTATGAGCAGTTCTTC; cdr3_aa: CASSLQREIYEQFF
clone_size: .; v_call: TRBV6-1; d_call: TRBD1; j_call: TRBJ2-7; cdr3_nt: TGTGCCAGCAGCCACGGGACAGGGCCCTACTACGAGCAGTACTTC; cdr3_aa: CASSHGTGPYYEQYF
clone_size: .; v_call: TRBV9; d_call: .; j_call: TRBJ2-5; cdr3_nt: TGTGCCAGCAGTACTTACGGGGAGAGCGAGACCCAGTACTTC; cdr3_aa: CASSTYGESETQYF
clone_size: .; v_call: TRBV24-1; d_call: .; j_call: TRBJ1-1; cdr3_nt: TGTGCCACCAGTGATTCAAGGGCCGGGAACACTGAAGCTTTCTTT; cdr3_aa: CATSDSRAGNTEAFF
clone_size: few; v_call: TRBV7-2; d_call: .; j_call: TRBJ1-1; cdr3_nt: TGTGCCAGCAGTCTTAAGTTTTGGGGGAACACTGAAGCTTTCTTT; cdr3_aa: CASSLKFWGNTEAFF
clone_size: once; v_call: TRBV30; d_call: TRBD1; j_call: TRBJ1-2; cdr3_nt: TGTGCCTGGAGCGCGACAGGGTCCAGCCTTCGGACTAGAGATGGCTACACCTTC; cdr3_aa: CAWSATGSSLRTRDGYTF
clone_size: .; v_call: TRBV6-5; d_call: .; j_call: TRBJ1-1; cdr3_nt: TGTGCCAGCAGTTACCTCAGGGCTGAAACTGAAGCTTTCTTT; cdr3_aa: CASSYLRAETEAFF
clone_size: .; v_call: TRBV27; d_call: .; j_call: TRBJ1-2; cdr3_nt: TGTGCCAGCAGTGGCCCCCAGCATGGCTACACCTTC; cdr3_aa: CASSGPQHGYTF
clone_size: .; v_call: TRBV15; d_call: .; j_call: TRBJ1-1; cdr3_nt: TGTGCCACCAGCCTCGAGGCCGGGAACACTGAAGCTTTCTTT; cdr3_aa: CATSLEAGNTEAFF
clone_size: many; v_call: TRBV15; d_call: TRBD2; j_call: TRBJ2-5; cdr3_nt: TGTGCCACCAGCAGAGATCTAGCGGGAATCTCGGAGACCCAGTACTTC; cdr3_aa: CATSRDLAGISETQYF
clone_size: many; v_call: TRBV13; d_call: TRBD2; j_call: TRBJ2-7; cdr3_nt: TGTGCCAGCAGCTTAGGGCGGGAGGCGTCCTACGAGCAGTACTTC; cdr3_aa: CASSLGREASYEQYF
clone_size: .; v_call: TRBV20-1; d_call: TRBD2; j_call: TRBJ2-1; cdr3_nt: TGCAGTGCTAAACTAGCGGGAGGGCCACTACATGAGCAGTTCTTC; cdr3_aa: CSAKLAGGPLHEQFF
clone_size: .; v_call: TRBV20-1; d_call: TRBD1; j_call: TRBJ2-3; cdr3_nt: TGCAGTGCTCGGACAGGGACCACAGATACGCAGTATTTT; cdr3_aa: CSARTGTTDTQYF
clone_size: .; v_call: TRBV19; d_call: TRBD2; j_call: TRBJ2-7; cdr3_nt: TGTGCCAGTAGTACGGGACTAGCGGGAGATGAGCAGTACTTC; cdr3_aa: CASSTGLAGDEQYF
clone_size: many; v_call: TRBV30; d_call: .; j_call: TRBJ1-4; cdr3_nt: TGTGCCTGGAGTCCAAGGGACGGCTTAAATGAAAAACTGTTTTTT; cdr3_aa: CAWSPRDGLNEKLFF
clone_size: many; v_call: TRBV28; d_call: .; j_call: TRBJ1-1; cdr3_nt: TGTGCCAGCAGTTCGGGAGGCGGCGGACCTTTCTTT; cdr3_aa: CASSSGGGGPFF
clone_size: many; v_call: TRBV11-2; d_call: .; j_call: TRBJ2-7; cdr3_nt: TGTGCCAGCAGCTTAGAGGACCCCCGCCCTTACGAGCAGTACTTC; cdr3_aa: CASSLEDPRPYEQYF
clone_size: .; v_call: TRBV19; d_call: .; j_call: TRBJ2-2; cdr3_nt: TGTGCCAGTAGTATCGTGGTCACCGGGGAGCTGTTTTTT; cdr3_aa: CASSIVVTGELFF
clone_size: once; v_call: TRBV12-3/TRBV12-4; d_call: .; j_call: TRBJ1-4; cdr3_nt: TGTGCCAGCAGTCCCCCGACACCCCGAAAACTGTTTTTT; cdr3_aa: CASSPPTPRKLFF
clone_size: .; v_call: TRBV19; d_call: TRBD1; j_call: TRBJ1-1; cdr3_nt: TGTGCCAGTAGATATCAGGGGGCTACCGGCACTGAAGCTTTCTTT; cdr3_aa: CASRYQGATGTEAFF
clone_size: .; v_call: TRBV14; d_call: TRBD2; j_call: TRBJ2-1; cdr3_nt: TGTGCCAGCAGAGACAGCGGGAGGGCCTACAATGAGCAGTTCTTC; cdr3_aa: CASRDSGRAYNEQFF
clone_size: many; v_call: TRBV11-2; d_call: .; j_call: TRBJ2-3; cdr3_nt: TGTGCCAGCAGCTTAGACTCCTTCGGGGATAGGACGCAGTATTTT; cdr3_aa: CASSLDSFGDRTQYF
clone_size: many; v_call: TRBV7-8; d_call: TRBD1; j_call: TRBJ2-5; cdr3_nt: TGTGCCAGCAGCCCCCGCCTTCCAACCGGGACAGCCGAGTACTTC; cdr3_aa: CASSPRLPTGTAEYF
clone_size: .; v_call: TRBV20-1; d_call: TRBD2; j_call: TRBJ2-1; cdr3_nt: TGCAGTGCCCCGGGACTAGCGGGAGGACTGAGCTCCTACAATGAGCAGTTCTTC; cdr3_aa: CSAPGLAGGLSSYNEQFF
clone_size: few; v_call: TRBV4-3; d_call: TRBD2; j_call: TRBJ2-5; cdr3_nt: TGCGCCAGCAGCCAAGAGGGACTAGCGGGAGGCGAGACCCAGTACTTC; cdr3_aa: CASSQEGLAGGETQYF
clone_size: few; v_call: TRBV6-1; d_call: .; j_call: TRBJ2-1; cdr3_nt: TGTGCCACCATGACAACTCCAAGCTCCTACAATGAGCAGTTCTTC; cdr3_aa: CATMTTPSSYNEQFF
clone_size: many; v_call: TRBV29-1; d_call: TRBD1; j_call: TRBJ1-1; cdr3_nt: TGCAGCCTTGACCCGCTACTGACAGGGTCGAACACTGAAGCTTTCTTT; cdr3_aa: CSLDPLLTGSNTEAFF
clone_size: few; v_call: TRBV2; d_call: .; j_call: TRBJ1-6; cdr3_nt: TGTGCCAGCAGTCCCTCGCTACTCCTCCGGGGGCGCAATTCACCCCTCCACTTT; cdr3_aa: CASSPSLLLRGRNSPLHF
clone_size: few; v_call: TRBV19; d_call: .; j_call: TRBJ1-5; cdr3_nt: TGTGCCAGTAGTTCCTCAGGATTAAGACGCGGCAATCAGCCCCAGCATTTT; cdr3_aa: CASSSSGLRRGNQPQHF
clone_size: few; v_call: TRBV20-1; d_call: .; j_call: TRBJ2-7; cdr3_nt: TGCAGTGCTAGAGATCTCATTAAAAGCCGAAATCCCTACGAGCAGTACTTC; cdr3_aa: CSARDLIKSRNPYEQYF
clone_size: .; v_call: TRBV6-9; d_call: .; j_call: TRBJ1-4; cdr3_nt: TGTGCCAGCAGTTACTTCAGGGACAAGAATGAAAAACTGTTTTTT; cdr3_aa: CASSYFRDKNEKLFF
clone_size: few; v_call: TRBV29-1; d_call: .; j_call: TRBJ2-7; cdr3_nt: TGCAGCGTTGATCACTTTGGTGGGCAGTACTTC; cdr3_aa: CSVDHFGGQYF
clone_size: .; v_call: TRBV19; d_call: .; j_call: TRBJ1-5; cdr3_nt: TGTGCCAGTAGGGGGATTTGGCAGCCCCAGCATTTT; cdr3_aa: CASRGIWQPQHF
clone_size: many; v_call: TRBV7-9; d_call: .; j_call: TRBJ1-1; cdr3_nt: TGTGCCAGCAGCATTCTGGGCCCGCTAGGGCGGAGCACTGAAGCTTTCTTT; cdr3_aa: CASSILGPLGRSTEAFF
clone_size: many; v_call: TRBV28; d_call: .; j_call: TRBJ1-5; cdr3_nt: TGTGCCAGCAGCTCCATACAGACCGAGGGGGTATTGTTCGATCAGCCCCAGCATTTT; cdr3_aa: CASSSIQTEGVLFDQPQHF
clone_size: many; v_call: TRBV2; d_call: .; j_call: TRBJ1-5; cdr3_nt: TGTGCCAGCGATTTAACAGGGCGAGGTCAGCCCCAGCATTTT; cdr3_aa: CASDLTGRGQPQHF
clone_size: few; v_call: TRBV6-5; d_call: .; j_call: TRBJ2-7; cdr3_nt: TGTGCCAGCAGTACTGAGGGGGGGTTCTACGAGCAGTACTTC; cdr3_aa: CASSTEGGFYEQYF
clone_size: many; v_call: TRBV4-2; d_call: .; j_call: TRBJ1-5; cdr3_nt: TGTGCCAGCAGCGAATTCGGGGGGGAAAAGCCCCAGCATTTT; cdr3_aa: CASSEFGGEKPQHF
clone_size: few; v_call: TRBV5-1; d_call: TRBD1; j_call: TRBJ2-5; cdr3_nt: TGCGCCAGCAGTCCCGGACAGGGGCGTATGGAGACCCAGTACTTC; cdr3_aa: CASSPGQGRMETQYF